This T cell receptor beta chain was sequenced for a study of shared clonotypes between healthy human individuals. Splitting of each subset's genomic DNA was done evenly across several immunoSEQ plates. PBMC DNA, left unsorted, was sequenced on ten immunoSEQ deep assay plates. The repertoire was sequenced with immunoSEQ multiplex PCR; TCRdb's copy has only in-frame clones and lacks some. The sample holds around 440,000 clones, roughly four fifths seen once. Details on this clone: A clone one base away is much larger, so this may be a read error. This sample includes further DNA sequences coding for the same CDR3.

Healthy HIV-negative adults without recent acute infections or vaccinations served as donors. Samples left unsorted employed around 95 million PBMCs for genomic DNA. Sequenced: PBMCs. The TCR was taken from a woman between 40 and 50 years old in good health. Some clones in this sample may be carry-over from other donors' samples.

In nucleotides, the CDR3 is TGTGCAACTTTCCGTGGCGGCTACACCTTC. As protein: CATFRGGYTF. The chain combines TRBV12-2 with TRBJ1-2; the table's D call of TRBD1 was not tested on the DNA. TRBV12-2 is deemed a pseudogene. This CDR3 has 10 amino acids.